The subject of this entry is one T cell receptor beta chain. What it binds is unknown. The protocol was immunoSEQ multiplex PCR, while the TCRdb copy is restricted to in-frame clones and leaves out a portion. The data contain 100,000 to 150,000 clones, about nine tenths of them singletons. This record comes from a study of T cell responses to AZD1222 COVID-19 vaccine. Background on the study: The analysis combined second doses at about 4 or about 12 weeks. General study results and limits: None of the repertoires were sampled until the peak T cell response had passed.

The TCR was taken from an adult in good health. Material: peripheral blood, obtained on day 0 of AZD1222 vaccination.

The CDR3 nucleotides read TGCGCCAGCAGCCAAGAGGATAGCGGGGCAACGATTGAGCAGTTCTTC. Translated, it gives CASSQEDSGATIEQFF. The genes are TRBV4-1 and TRBJ2-1; 8 positions agree with TRBD2. There are 16 residues in the CDR3. CDR1 and CDR2 from the germline V gene are MGHRA and YSYEKL. V lost 0 bases and J lost 9; bases outside the gene matches: 10.